This TCR beta chain was observed in a study of cytomegalovirus exposure and HLA in healthy donors. Regarding this clone: Its antigen is not known.

The PCR ran on 60 Vbeta and 13 Jbeta primers. Here immunoSEQ multiplex PCR was the method, and the copy in TCRdb shows in-frame clones only, minus some. The top ten clones hold approximately 1.6% of a sample with fewer than 150,000 clones, just over 70% of them seen once. After removal of 4 bases from V and 2 bases from J, the junction contained 4 bases not matched to a gene. Germline V gene data show CDR1 as LNHDA and CDR2 as SQIVND (reference sequence). The length of the CDR3 is 15 residues. General study findings and limits: Versus the 666-donor mean, an Asian-associated ancestry cluster reportedly showed fewer N-insertions in a later analysis.

The rearrangement links TRBV19 to TRBJ1-3, with TRBD1 identical over 8 bases. The material sequenced was PBMCs. The origin of this receptor is a woman aged 30 to 39 in good health and CMV-seronegative. CDR3 residues: CASSSTGGTGNTIYF. The CDR3 DNA sequence: TGTGCCAGTAGTAGCACAGGGGGAACTGGAAACACCATATATTTT.